One sample yielded the 18 T cell receptor beta chains listed below, sequenced in a study of blood T cell repertoires in COVID-19. The table came from immunoSEQ multiplex PCR; TCRdb's copy has only in-frame clones and leaves some out. This sample has some 270,000 clones, with roughly 89% found just once. Sequencing used peripheral blood. Receptors originate from a woman between 40 and 50 years old who had recovered from COVID-19.

This clone was seen only a few times. The gene calls are TRBV2 and TRBJ1-3; D is possibly TRBD1 (6 bases). Germline V CDR1 and CDR2: SNHLY, FYNNEI. The CDR3 is 15 residues long. Deletions cut 4 bases from V and 0 bases from J, with 10 bases between. DNA for the CDR3: TGTGCCAGCAGTGCGGACAGTCCCTCTGGAAACACCATATATTTT. This sequence encodes CASSADSPSGNTIYF.

CDR3 sequence: CASSSGTGTTGELFF. In DNA form, the CDR3 reads TGTGCCAGCAGCTCGGGGACAGGGACCACCGGGGAGCTGTTTTTT. This chain links TRBV9 with TRBJ2-2; 9 positions agree with TRBD1. Germline V gene lookup returns CDR1 SGDLS and CDR2 YYNGEE. V lost 4 bases and J lost 4; bases outside the gene matches: 5. The CDR3 totals 15 residues. The variable domain in full, completed from reference TRBV9 and TRBJ2-2, reads DSGVTQTPKHLITATGQRVTLRCSPRSGDLSVYWYQQSLDQGLQFLIQYYNGEERAKGNILERFSAQQFPDLHSELNLSSLELGDSALYFCASSSGTGTTGELFFGEGSRLTVL.

This clone occurred once. The V gene is TRBV7-2, the J gene TRBJ2-7; the match to TRBD2 covers 7 bases. Trimming at V came to 3 bases and at J to 0 bases, leaving 5 bases not matched to a gene. The germline gives CDR1 SGHTA, CDR2 FQGNSA. This CDR3 contains 15 residues. CDR3 in DNA: TGTGCCAGCAGCTTGGCTAGCGGATACTCCTACGAGCAGTACGTC. Amino acid sequence: CASSLASGYSYEQYV.

A note on this clone: Because the CDR3 is missing its conserved closing phenylalanine or tryptophan, this is likely a read error. No DNA is shown, since the ends of the CDR3 on it are uncertain; the CDR3 is the one TCRdb lists. The chain combines TRBV5-1 with TRBJ1-2; TRBD1 reflects the table's D call only, with no check against the DNA. The CDR3 totals 9 residues, both ends included. Germline-derived CDR1 and CDR2 are SGHRS and YFSETQ. The CDR3 loop is CASSSGQVP.

J is TRBJ1-1 and V is TRBV3-1 (or the pseudogene TRBV3-2); no reliable D call. This CDR3 is 13 amino acids long. CDR1 LGHDT and CDR2 YNNKEL come from the germline V gene (reference sequence). V was trimmed by 1 base and J by 5 bases, leaving 8 bases between them. The CDR3: CASSQAPGTEAFF. CDR3 coding DNA: TGTGCCAGCAGCCAAGCTCCGGGGACTGAAGCTTTCTTT.

The rearrangement joins TRBV7-2 to TRBJ2-5; 7 bases fit TRBD2. The germline gives CDR1 SGHTA, CDR2 FQGNSA. CDR3 size: 14 residues. Germline trimming cut 1 base from V and 5 bases from J; bases unmatched to any gene: 4. The CDR3 protein is CASSLEDGRETQYF. CDR3 nucleotide sequence: TGTGCCAGCAGCTTAGAGGACGGGAGGGAGACCCAGTACTTC.

The rearrangement uses TRBV9 and TRBJ1-2; D is uncertain. Germline assignment: CDR1 SGDLS and CDR2 YYNGEE. V lost 0 bases, J lost 8 bases, and 17 bases lay in between. This CDR3 contains 15 residues. The CDR3 nucleotides read TGTGCCAGCAGCGTAGACGGGGTTGGAGCGGGGGGCTACACCTTC. Its translation: CASSVDGVGAGGYTF. Complete variable domain (other parts from reference TRBV9 and TRBJ1-2): DSGVTQTPKHLITATGQRVTLRCSPRSGDLSVYWYQQSLDQGLQFLIQYYNGEERAKGNILERFSAQQFPDLHSELNLSSLELGDSALYFCASSVDGVGAGGYTFGSGTRLTVV.

The chain couples TRBV5-4 to TRBJ1-2; D is undetermined. Germline assignment: CDR1 SGHNT and CDR2 YYREEE (reference sequence). The CDR3 extends over 16 amino acids. Trimming cost V 4 bases and J 0 bases, with 16 bases left between them. The DNA of the CDR3 is TGTGCCAGCAGCATGGAGCGGCCGGGAGCTAACTATGGCTACACCTTC. This sequence encodes CASSMERPGANYGYTF. The full variable domain, completed using reference TRBV5-4 and TRBJ1-2, is ETGVTQSPTHLIKTRGQQVTLRCSSQSGHNTVSWYQQALGQGPQFIFQYYREEENGRGNFPPRFSGLQFPNYSSELNVNALELDDSALYLCASSMERPGANYGYTFGSGTRLTVV.

V usage is TRBV18 and J usage is TRBJ2-3; D may be TRBD1 (6 bases). Trimming removed 1 base at V and 1 base at J, with 12 bases between. CDR1 and CDR2 (germline): KGHSH, LQKENI. CDR3 length: 16 amino acids. The CDR3 region has the DNA TGTGCCAGCTCACCACTACCATGGACAGGCACAGATACGCAGTATTTT. Residues: CASSPLPWTGTDTQYF.

This sequence joins TRBV3-1 (or the pseudogene TRBV3-2) and TRBJ2-3, with TRBD2 as a possible D gene (6 bases). The V and J ends lost 4 bases and 6 bases respectively, with 23 bases between them. Germline assignment: CDR1 LGHDT and CDR2 YNNKEL (reference sequence). This CDR3 comprises 17 residues. The CDR3 region is CASSLQMAAGSGDTQYF. CDR3 coding DNA: TGTGCCAGCAGCCTTCAGATGGCGGCGGGATCCGGCGATACGCAGTATTTT.

The chain has TRBV5-4 and TRBJ2-1; 8 bases agree with TRBD2. Germline CDR1 is SGHNT and CDR2 is YYREEE (reference sequence). The CDR3 length is 16 residues. J lost 4 bases, V lost 0 bases, and 6 bases had no gene match. The CDR3: CASSLGTSGTYNEQFF. The CDR3 DNA reads as TGTGCCAGCAGCTTGGGTACTAGCGGAACATACAATGAGCAGTTCTTC. Looking up the rest from reference TRBV5-4 and TRBJ2-1 gives the full variable domain: ETGVTQSPTHLIKTRGQQVTLRCSSQSGHNTVSWYQQALGQGPQFIFQYYREEENGRGNFPPRFSGLQFPNYSSELNVNALELDDSALYLCASSLGTSGTYNEQFFGPGTRLTVL.

In this sample, this clone turned up a few times. The V and J genes are TRBV6-2 or TRBV6-3 and TRBJ2-5; 10 bases map to TRBD1. CDR1 is MNHEY, CDR2 SVGEGT, per germline. Germline trimming cut 5 bases from V and 4 bases from J; bases unmatched to any gene: 7. This CDR3 comprises 15 residues. CDR3: CASSTGTGVLETQYF. CDR3 bases: TGTGCCAGCAGTACCGGGACAGGGGTTCTAGAGACCCAGTACTTC.

This clone appeared once. As DNA, the CDR3 is TGTGCCAGCAGCCAACTTCCAGGGTCAGATACGCAGTATTTT. Protein sequence: CASSQLPGSDTQYF. The rearrangement links TRBV7-3 to TRBJ2-3; tentative D call: TRBD1 (5 bases). The CDR3 contains 14 residues. Germline V gene lookup returns CDR1 SGHTA and CDR2 FQGTGA. V shed 5 bases and J shed 4 bases, with 13 bases lying between them.

This clone was picked up one time. This chain joins TRBV6-2 or TRBV6-3 and TRBJ2-4; D is unclear. V shed 8 bases and J shed 1 base, with 12 bases lying between them. The CDR3 consists of 14 residues. CDR1 is MNHEY and CDR2 is SVGEGT in the germline V gene. CDR3 protein: CASRPIAAKNIQYF. The CDR3 DNA reads as TGTGCCAGCCGCCCGATAGCCGCCAAAAACATTCAGTACTTC.

The rearrangement uses TRBV27 and TRBJ1-6; D ambiguous. The V end was cut by 2 bases, the J end by 7 bases, with 3 bases between. The CDR3 covers 12 residues. The germline V gene has CDR1 MNHEY and CDR2 SMNVEV (reference sequence). The DNA for the CDR3 is TGTGCCAGCAGTTTACCGAATTCACCCCTCCACTTT. This translates into CASSLPNSPLHF.

The genes are TRBV7-6 and TRBJ1-1; D remains ambiguous. V was pared by 8 bases and J by 7 bases, with 14 bases between. This CDR3 is 12 amino acids long. Germline V gives CDR1 SGHVS, CDR2 FNYEAQ. The CDR3 DNA follows: TGTGCCAGCCGGGGTCGGCAGGATGAAGCTTTCTTT. Protein sequence: CASRGRQDEAFF.

The V call is TRBV20-1, the J call TRBJ1-2; the D is unclear. CDR1 is DFQATT, CDR2 SNEGSKA, per germline (reference sequence). The CDR3 has 13 residues. Trimming took 3 bases from V and 4 from J, leaving 12 bases between them. This chain's CDR3 is CSASSRTGYGYTF. The CDR3 nucleotides read TGCAGTGCTAGTTCCCGCACCGGCTATGGCTACACCTTC.

The genes are TRBV28 and TRBJ2-5; possible D gene TRBD2, 7 bases. V was pared by 5 bases and J by 4 bases, with 11 bases between. The CDR3 covers 13 residues. CDR1 and CDR2 from the germline V gene are MDHEN and SYDVKM. CDR3 in DNA: TGTGCCAGCAGTGGCGGGGGCGGAGAGACCCAGTACTTC. Residues: CASSGGGGETQYF. Full variable domain (rest looked up from reference TRBV28 and TRBJ2-5): DVKVTQSSRYLVKRTGEKVFLECVQDMDHENMFWYRQDPGLGLRLIYFSYDVKMKEKGDIPEGYSVSREKKERFSLILESASTNQTSMYLCASSGGGGETQYFGPGTRLLVL.